The clone carrying this T cell receptor beta chain came up once. Germline V gene data show CDR1 as SNHLY and CDR2 as FYNNEI. V gave up 2 bases and J gave up 1 base, with 9 bases separating them. The CDR3 sequence is 15 residues long. Profiling relied on immunoSEQ multiplex PCR, and the TCRdb table lists in-frame clones only, not all of them. The sample carries a few hundred thousand clones, approximately 86% recorded once. This entry comes from a study of blood T cell repertoires in COVID-19. At the level of the study: The study drew acute and convalescent COVID-19 samples from the United States, Italy and Spain. PBMCs, B-cell-depleted T cells, or T cells provided the cDNA or gDNA that made up the material.

The clonotype comes from a man in his sixties with acute or convalescent COVID-19. This chain connects TRBV2 to TRBJ1-5; possibly TRBD1 for D (5 bases). Sequenced sample: peripheral blood. The CDR3 DNA sequence: TGTGCCAGCAGTGAAAGGGGATCGAGCAATCAGCCCCAGCATTTT. Protein: CASSERGSSNQPQHF.